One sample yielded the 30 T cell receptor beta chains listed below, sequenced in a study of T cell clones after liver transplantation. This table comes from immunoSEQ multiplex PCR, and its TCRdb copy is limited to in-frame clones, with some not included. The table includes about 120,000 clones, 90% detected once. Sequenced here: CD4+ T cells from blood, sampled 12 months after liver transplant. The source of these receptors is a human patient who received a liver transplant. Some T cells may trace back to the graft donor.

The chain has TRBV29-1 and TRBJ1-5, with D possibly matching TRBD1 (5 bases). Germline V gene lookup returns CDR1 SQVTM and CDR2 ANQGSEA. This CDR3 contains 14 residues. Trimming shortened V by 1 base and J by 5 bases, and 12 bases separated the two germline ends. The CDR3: CSVEVQGFYQPQHF. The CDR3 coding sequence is TGCAGCGTTGAAGTCCAGGGTTTCTATCAGCCCCAGCATTTT.

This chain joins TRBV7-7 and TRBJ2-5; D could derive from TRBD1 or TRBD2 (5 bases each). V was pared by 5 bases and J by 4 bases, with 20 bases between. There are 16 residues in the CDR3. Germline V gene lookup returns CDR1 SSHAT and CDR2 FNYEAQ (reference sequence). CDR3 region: CASSPVLAGMGETQYF. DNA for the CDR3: TGTGCCAGCAGCCCAGTCCTAGCAGGGATGGGAGAGACCCAGTACTTC.

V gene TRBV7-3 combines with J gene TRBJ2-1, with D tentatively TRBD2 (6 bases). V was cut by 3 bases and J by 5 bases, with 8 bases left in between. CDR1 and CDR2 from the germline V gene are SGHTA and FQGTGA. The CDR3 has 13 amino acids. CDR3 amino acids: CASSLGLDNEQFF. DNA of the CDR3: TGTGCCAGCAGCTTGGGACTTGACAATGAGCAGTTCTTC.

The CDR3 sequence: CASSLGTSGNPMTNEQFF. The CDR3 region has the DNA TGTGCCAGCAGCTTAGGGACTAGCGGGAACCCTATGACCAATGAGCAGTTCTTC. The V and J genes are TRBV7-3 and TRBJ2-1; 13 positions match TRBD2. CDR1 and CDR2 (germline): SGHTA, FQGTGA. This CDR3 is 18 amino acids long. The V and J ends lost 2 bases and 6 bases, in that order; junction bases with no gene match: 10.

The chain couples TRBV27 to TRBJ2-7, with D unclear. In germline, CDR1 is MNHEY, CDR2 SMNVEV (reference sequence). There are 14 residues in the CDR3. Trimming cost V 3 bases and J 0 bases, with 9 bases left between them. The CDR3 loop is CASSFTQSSYEQYF. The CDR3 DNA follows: TGTGCCAGCAGTTTTACCCAGAGCTCCTACGAGCAGTACTTC.

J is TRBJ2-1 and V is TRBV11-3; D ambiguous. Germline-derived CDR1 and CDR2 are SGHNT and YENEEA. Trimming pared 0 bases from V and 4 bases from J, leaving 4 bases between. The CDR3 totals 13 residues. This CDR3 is CASSLDQYNEQFF. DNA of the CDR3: TGTGCCAGCAGCTTAGATCAGTACAATGAGCAGTTCTTC.

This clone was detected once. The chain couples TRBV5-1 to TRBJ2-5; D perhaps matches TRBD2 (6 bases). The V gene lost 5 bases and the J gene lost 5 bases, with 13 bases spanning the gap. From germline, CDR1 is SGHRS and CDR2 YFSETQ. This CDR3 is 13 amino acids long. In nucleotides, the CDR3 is TGCGCCAGCAGACGGGACTTCTTGGAGACCCAGTACTTC. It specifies CASRRDFLETQYF.

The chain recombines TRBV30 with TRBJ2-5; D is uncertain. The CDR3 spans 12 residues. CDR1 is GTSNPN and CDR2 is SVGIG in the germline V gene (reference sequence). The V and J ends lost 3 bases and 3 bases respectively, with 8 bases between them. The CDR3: CAWSLVEETQYF. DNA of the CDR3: TGTGCCTGGAGCCTTGTGGAAGAGACCCAGTACTTC.

CDR3 sequence (DNA): TGTGCCAGCAGCTCCTCCCAGGGGGCTGGAAACACCATATATTTT. This translates into CASSSSQGAGNTIYF. The V and J genes are TRBV7-8 and TRBJ1-3, with TRBD1 matching 7 bases. The CDR3 spans 15 residues. The V and J ends lost 4 bases and 2 bases, in that order; junction bases with no gene match: 5. Germline lookup yields CDR1 SGHVS and CDR2 FQNEAQ.

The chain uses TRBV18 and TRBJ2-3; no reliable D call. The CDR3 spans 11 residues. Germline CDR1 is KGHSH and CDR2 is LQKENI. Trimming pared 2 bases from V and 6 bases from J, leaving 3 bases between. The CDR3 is CASSPGDTQYF. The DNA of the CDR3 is TGTGCCAGCTCACCAGGGGATACGCAGTATTTT.

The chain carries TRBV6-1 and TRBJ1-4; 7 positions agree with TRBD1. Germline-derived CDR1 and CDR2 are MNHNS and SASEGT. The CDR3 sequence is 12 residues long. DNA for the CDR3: TGTGACATGACAGGGTACAATGAAAAACTGTTTTTT. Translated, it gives CDMTGYNEKLFF.

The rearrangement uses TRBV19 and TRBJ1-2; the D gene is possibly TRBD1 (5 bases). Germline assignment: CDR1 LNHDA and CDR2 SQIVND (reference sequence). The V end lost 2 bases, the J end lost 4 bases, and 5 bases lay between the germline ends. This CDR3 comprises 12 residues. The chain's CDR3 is CASSIRGYGYTF. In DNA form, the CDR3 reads TGTGCCAGTAGTATAAGGGGCTATGGCTACACCTTC.

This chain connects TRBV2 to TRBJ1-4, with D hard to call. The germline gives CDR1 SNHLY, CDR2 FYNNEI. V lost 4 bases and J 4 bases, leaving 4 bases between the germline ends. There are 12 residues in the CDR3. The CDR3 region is CASSVYNEKLFF. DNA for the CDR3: TGTGCCAGCAGTGTTTATAATGAAAAACTGTTTTTT.

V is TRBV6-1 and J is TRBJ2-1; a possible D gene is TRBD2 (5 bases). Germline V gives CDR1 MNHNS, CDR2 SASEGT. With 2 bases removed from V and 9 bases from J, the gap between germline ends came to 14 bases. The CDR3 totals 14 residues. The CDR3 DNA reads TGTGCCAGCAGTGAATACCCCAGGACTGGTGAGCAGTTCTTC. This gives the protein CASSEYPRTGEQFF.

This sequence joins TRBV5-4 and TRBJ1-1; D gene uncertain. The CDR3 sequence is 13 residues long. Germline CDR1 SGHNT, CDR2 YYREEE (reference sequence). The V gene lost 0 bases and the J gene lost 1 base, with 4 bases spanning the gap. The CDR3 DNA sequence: TGTGCCAGCAGCTTGGGGGGGAACACTGAAGCTTTCTTT. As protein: CASSLGGNTEAFF.

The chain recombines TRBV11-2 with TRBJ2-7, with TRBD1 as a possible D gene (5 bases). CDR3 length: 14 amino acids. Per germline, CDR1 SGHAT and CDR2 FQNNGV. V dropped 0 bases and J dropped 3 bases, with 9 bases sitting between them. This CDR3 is CASSLEWQGYEQYF. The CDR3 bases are TGTGCCAGCAGCTTAGAATGGCAGGGCTACGAGCAGTACTTC.

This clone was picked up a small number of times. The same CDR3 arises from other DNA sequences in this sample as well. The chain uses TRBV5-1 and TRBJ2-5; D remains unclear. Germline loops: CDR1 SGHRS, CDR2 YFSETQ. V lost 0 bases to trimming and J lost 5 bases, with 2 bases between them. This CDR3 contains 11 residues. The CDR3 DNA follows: TGCGCCAGCAGCTTGGAGGAGACCCAGTACTTC. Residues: CASSLEETQYF. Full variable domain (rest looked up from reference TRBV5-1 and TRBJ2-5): KAGVTQTPRYLIKTRGQQVTLSCSPISGHRSVSWYQQTPGQGLQFLFEYFSETQRNKGNFPGRFSGRQFSNSRSEMNVSTLELGDSALYLCASSLEETQYFGPGTRLLVL.

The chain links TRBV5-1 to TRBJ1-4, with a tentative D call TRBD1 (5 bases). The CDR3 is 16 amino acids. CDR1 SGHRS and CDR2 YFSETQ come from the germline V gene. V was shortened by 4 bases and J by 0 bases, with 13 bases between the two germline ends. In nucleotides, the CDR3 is TGCGCCAGCAGCCGGGGGGGAGTAGCAACTAATGAAAAACTGTTTTTT. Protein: CASSRGGVATNEKLFF.

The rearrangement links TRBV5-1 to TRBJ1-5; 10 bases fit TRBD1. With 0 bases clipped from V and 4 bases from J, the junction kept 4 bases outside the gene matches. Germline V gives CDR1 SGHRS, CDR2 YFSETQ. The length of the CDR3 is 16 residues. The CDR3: CASSLDGQGGNQPQHF. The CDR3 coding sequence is TGCGCCAGCAGCTTGGATGGACAGGGGGGTAATCAGCCCCAGCATTTT.

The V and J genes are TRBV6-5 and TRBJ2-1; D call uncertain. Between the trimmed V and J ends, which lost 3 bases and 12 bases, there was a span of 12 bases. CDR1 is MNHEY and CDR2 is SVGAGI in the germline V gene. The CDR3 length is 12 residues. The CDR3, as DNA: TGTGCCAGCAGTTATTCGGGCGGCGGGCAGTTCTTC. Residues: CASSYSGGGQFF.

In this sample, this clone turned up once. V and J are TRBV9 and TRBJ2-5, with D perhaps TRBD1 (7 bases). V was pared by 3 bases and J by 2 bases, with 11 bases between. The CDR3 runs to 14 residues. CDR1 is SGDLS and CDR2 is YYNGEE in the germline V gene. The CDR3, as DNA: TGTGCCAGCAGCGGCGGGGACAGACAAGAGACCCAGTACTTC. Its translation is CASSGGDRQETQYF.

The CDR3 protein is CSAIRGGPYTQYF. The CDR3 DNA reads as TGCAGCGCCATAAGGGGTGGACCGTATACGCAGTATTTT. V usage is TRBV29-1 and J usage is TRBJ2-3; tentatively, D is TRBD1 (5 bases). CDR3 size: 13 residues. Germline V CDR1 and CDR2: SQVTM, ANQGSEA. V was shortened by 7 bases and J by 7 bases, with 18 bases between the two germline ends.

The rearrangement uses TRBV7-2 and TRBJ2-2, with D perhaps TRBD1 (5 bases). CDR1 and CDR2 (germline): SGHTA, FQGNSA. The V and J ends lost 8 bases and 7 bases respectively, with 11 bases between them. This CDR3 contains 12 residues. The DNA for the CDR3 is TGTGCCAGCCGGCAGGGCTTCGGGGAGCTGTTTTTT. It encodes CASRQGFGELFF.

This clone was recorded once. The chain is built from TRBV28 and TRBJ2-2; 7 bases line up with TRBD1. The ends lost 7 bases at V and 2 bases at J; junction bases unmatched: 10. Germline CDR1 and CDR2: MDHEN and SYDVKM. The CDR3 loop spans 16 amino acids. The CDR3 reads CASTPPGQVNTGELFF. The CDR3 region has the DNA TGTGCCAGCACCCCACCCGGACAGGTCAACACCGGGGAGCTGTTTTTT.

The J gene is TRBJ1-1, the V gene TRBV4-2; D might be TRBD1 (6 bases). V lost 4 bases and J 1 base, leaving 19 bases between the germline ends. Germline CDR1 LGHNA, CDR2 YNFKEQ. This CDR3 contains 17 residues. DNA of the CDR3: TGTGCCAGCAGCCCTTTCCCGAGGGGGGCGAAGAACACTGAAGCTTTCTTT. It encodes CASSPFPRGAKNTEAFF.

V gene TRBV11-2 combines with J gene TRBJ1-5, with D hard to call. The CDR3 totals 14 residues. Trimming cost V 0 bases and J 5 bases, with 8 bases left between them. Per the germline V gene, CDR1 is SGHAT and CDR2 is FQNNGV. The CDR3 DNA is TGTGCCAGCAGCTTAGAATTTGCGGATCAGCCCCAGCATTTT. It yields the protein CASSLEFADQPQHF.

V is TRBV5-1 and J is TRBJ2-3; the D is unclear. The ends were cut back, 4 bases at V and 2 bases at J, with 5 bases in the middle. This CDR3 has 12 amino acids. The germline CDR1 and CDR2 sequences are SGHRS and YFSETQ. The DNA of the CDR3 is TGCGCCAGCAGCGCGCCCACAGATACGCAGTATTTT. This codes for CASSAPTDTQYF.

The CDR3 region is CASSYSGVTGELFF. The CDR3 nucleotides are TGTGCCAGCAGTTACTCAGGGGTCACCGGGGAGCTGTTTTTT. The chain recombines TRBV6-5 with TRBJ2-2; possibly TRBD1 for D (5 bases). The CDR3 runs 14 residues. The germline gives CDR1 MNHEY, CDR2 SVGAGI. Between the trimmed V and J ends, which lost 0 bases and 4 bases, there was a span of 6 bases.

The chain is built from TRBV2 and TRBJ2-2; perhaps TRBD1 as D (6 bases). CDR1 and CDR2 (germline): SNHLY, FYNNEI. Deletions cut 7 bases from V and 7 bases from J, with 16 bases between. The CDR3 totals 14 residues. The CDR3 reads CASKINRDVGELFF. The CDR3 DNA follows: TGTGCCAGCAAAATCAACAGGGACGTCGGGGAGCTGTTTTTT. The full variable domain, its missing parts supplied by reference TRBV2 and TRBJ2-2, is EPEVTQTPSHQVTQMGQEVILRCVPISNHLYFYWYRQILGQKVEFLVSFYNNEISEKSEIFDDQFSVERPDGSNFTLKIRSTKLEDSAMYFCASKINRDVGELFFGEGSRLTVL.

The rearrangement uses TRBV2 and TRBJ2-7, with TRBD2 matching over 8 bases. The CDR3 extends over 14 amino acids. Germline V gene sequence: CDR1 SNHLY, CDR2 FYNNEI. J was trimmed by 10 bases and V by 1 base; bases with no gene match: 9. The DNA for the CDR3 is TGTGCCAGCAGTGAAGAGTGGGCGGGAGGCAGACAGTACTTC. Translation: CASSEEWAGGRQYF.